The 15 T cell receptor beta chains listed next were all sequenced from one sample in a study of blood T cell repertoires in COVID-19. The assay was immunoSEQ multiplex PCR, and TCRdb's table has in-frame clones only and misses some. The sample has approximately 200,000 clones, under 90% seen once. Sequencing input: PBMCs or T cells enriched from blood (not recorded which). These receptors all stem from a man in his fifties or sixties who had recovered from COVID-19.

The chain uses TRBV19 and TRBJ1-1; unclear D gene. From germline, CDR1 is LNHDA and CDR2 SQIVND (reference sequence). The CDR3 is 14 residues long. V was pared by 1 base and J by 6 bases, with 12 bases between. The CDR3 nucleotides are TGTGCCAGTAGTATAGGACACCGCGTTTCTGAAGCTTTCTTT. Amino acid sequence: CASSIGHRVSEAFF.

The J gene is TRBJ2-3, the V gene TRBV7-6, with TRBD2 matching over 9 bases. V was pared by 5 bases and J by 5 bases, with 11 bases of the junction left unmatched. This CDR3 spans 16 amino acids. The germline V gene encodes CDR1 SGHVS and CDR2 FNYEAQ. The CDR3 spells CASSRRAGGRIDTQYF. As DNA, the CDR3 is TGTGCCAGCAGCCGGAGGGCGGGGGGGCGGATAGATACGCAGTATTTT.

CDR3 protein: CASSFADLAGVYEQYF. CDR3 DNA: TGTGCCAGCAGCTTTGCGGATCTAGCGGGGGTATACGAGCAGTACTTC. This chain links TRBV12-1 with TRBJ2-7; the DNA was not compared with TRBD2, the D call given in the table. TRBV12-1 is a listed pseudogene. The CDR3 runs 16 residues.

The chain employs TRBV10-3 and TRBJ2-3; 8 nucleotides line up with TRBD2. Germline loops: CDR1 ENHRY, CDR2 SYGVKD. V shed 3 bases and J 5 bases; nucleotides not matched to a gene: 10. This CDR3 has 16 residues. CDR3 sequence reads: CAISDRAGAGGDTQYF. In DNA, the CDR3 is TGTGCCATCAGTGACAGAGCGGGGGCCGGGGGAGATACGCAGTATTTT.

The genes are TRBV10-3 and TRBJ1-5; TRBD1 agrees at 9 bases. Germline V gene data show CDR1 as ENHRY and CDR2 as SYGVKD. V lost 0 bases to trimming and J lost 7 bases; unmatched junction nucleotides: 4. The CDR3 contains 15 residues. The DNA of the CDR3 is TGTGCCATCAGTGAGTCGGGACAGGGAGAACAGCCCCAGCATTTT. Protein product: CAISESGQGEQPQHF.

In its sample, this clone was seen once. The chain has TRBV7-9 and TRBJ1-5; weak D call: TRBD1 (6 bases). V gave up 6 bases and J gave up 0 bases, with 18 bases separating them. Germline V lookup: CDR1 SEHNR, CDR2 FQNEAQ (reference sequence). The CDR3 has 17 residues. CDR3 sequence reads: CASSHVGTLYSNQPQHF. The CDR3 nucleotides read TGTGCCAGCAGTCATGTCGGGACACTTTATAGCAATCAGCCCCAGCATTTT.

The V and J genes are TRBV7-2 and TRBJ2-5; tentatively, D is TRBD1 (6 bases). The V end lost 4 bases, the J end lost 2 bases, and 14 bases lay between the germline ends. This CDR3 has 15 residues. Per the germline V gene, CDR1 is SGHTA and CDR2 is FQGNSA. CDR3 DNA: TGTGCCAGCAGCTCTACGGGGACAAGACAAGAGACCCAGTACTTC. It yields the protein CASSSTGTRQETQYF.

The J gene is TRBJ1-5, the V gene TRBV25-1; D call uncertain. Germline lookup yields CDR1 MGHDK and CDR2 SYGVNS. The CDR3 is made up of 14 amino acids. Trimming removed 3 bases from V and 0 bases from J, with 6 bases in between. The chain's CDR3 is CASSETRSNQPQHF. The CDR3 region has the DNA TGTGCCAGCAGTGAGACACGTAGCAATCAGCCCCAGCATTTT.

The V call is TRBV6-5, the J call TRBJ2-1; possible D gene TRBD1, 6 bases. The CDR3 is 12 residues long. Trimming took 8 bases from V and 6 from J, leaving 11 bases between them. Germline V CDR1 and CDR2: MNHEY, SVGAGI. CDR3 coding DNA: TGTGCCAGCCAGACAGGAACCAATGAGCAGTTCTTC. This codes for CASQTGTNEQFF.

V is TRBV6-1 and J is TRBJ2-1; perhaps TRBD1 as D (5 bases). Trimming left V 2 bases short and J 3 bases short, with 8 bases between. CDR1 MNHNS and CDR2 SASEGT come from the germline V gene. CDR3 length: 14 residues. For the CDR3, the DNA is TGTGCCAGCAGTGAATACAGGAGCTACAATGAGCAGTTCTTC. Encoded protein: CASSEYRSYNEQFF.

This chain joins TRBV24-1 and TRBJ1-2; D remains unclear. V was clipped by 4 bases and J by 8 bases, with 16 bases between them. This CDR3 comprises 14 residues. CDR1 and CDR2 (germline): KGHDR, SFDVKD. The CDR3 DNA reads TGTGCCACCAGTGACGCCGCTACCCTGTGGGGCTACACCTTC. As protein: CATSDAATLWGYTF.

A single count supports this clone. The chain recombines TRBV7-6 with TRBJ1-3, with D uncertain. V dropped 3 bases and J dropped 0 bases, with 6 bases sitting between them. Looked up from germline, CDR1 is SGHVS and CDR2 is FNYEAQ. The CDR3 has 14 residues. CDR3 nucleotide sequence: TGTGCCAGCAGCTTCGGGAACTCTGGAAACACCATATATTTT. It translates to CASSFGNSGNTIYF.

The V gene is TRBV7-9, the J gene TRBJ2-3; D not certain. This CDR3 region has 15 residues. V gave up 2 bases and J gave up 0 bases, with 9 bases separating them. Germline V CDR1 and CDR2: SEHNR, FQNEAQ (reference sequence). As DNA, the CDR3 is TGTGCCAGCAGCTTATCGACGACTAGCACAGATACGCAGTATTTT. This gives the protein CASSLSTTSTDTQYF.

This clone has a single count. V is TRBV12-5 and J is TRBJ1-1, with D tentatively TRBD1 (5 bases). CDR1 is LGHNT, CDR2 FRNRAP, per germline. The CDR3 has 18 residues. V lost 6 bases to trimming and J lost 3 bases, with 26 bases between them. CDR3: CASGLSIPPPGSHTEAFF. CDR3 DNA: TGTGCTAGTGGCCTAAGTATCCCCCCGCCAGGGTCGCACACTGAAGCTTTCTTT.

The gene calls are TRBV7-9 and TRBJ2-5; possibly TRBD2 for D (5 bases). The CDR3 has 13 amino acids. Germline V gene data show CDR1 as SEHNR and CDR2 as FQNEAQ (reference sequence). The V end lost 3 bases, the J end lost 0 bases, and 5 bases lay between the germline ends. CDR3 DNA: TGTGCCAGCAGCTTGGGAGACCAAGAGACCCAGTACTTC. It encodes CASSLGDQETQYF.